Listed below are T cell receptor beta chains from one sample, sequenced in a study of cytotoxic CD8 clonotypes in ibrutinib-treated CLL. Generated by immunoSEQ multiplex PCR, the TCRdb table keeps only in-frame clones and is missing some. The sample consists of 20,000 to 30,000 clones, over 65% of them appearing once. The input for sequencing was PBMCs, taken after 12 months of ibrutinib treatment. The source of these receptors is a human donor with chronic lymphocytic leukemia. Each CDR3 is given with its conserved first and last residue. D genes are given only for firm matches. Not every row has a clone size; where given, it reads once, few, many or a size class.

clone size,CDR3 length,D gene,J gene,V gene,CDR3 DNA,CDR3 protein
.,14,TRBD1,TRBJ1-6,TRBV10-3,TGTGCCATCAGCAGGGATCCAGGGGGTTCACCCCTCCACTTT,CAISRDPGGSPLHF
.,14,.,TRBJ1-2,TRBV5-6,TGTGCCAGCAGCTCTTCGGGGGGCCCCTATGGCTACACCTTC,CASSSSGGPYGYTF
.,16,TRBD2,TRBJ2-5,TRBV9,TGTGCCAGCAGCGTAGGGGTAGCGGGGGGGCTCGAGACCCAGTACTTC,CASSVGVAGGLETQYF
once,14,.,TRBJ1-5,TRBV30,TGTGCCTGGAGTGTGCCAGGGAGCAATCAGCCCCAGCATTTT,CAWSVPGSNQPQHF
.,13,.,TRBJ1-2,TRBV11-3,TGTGCCAGCAGCTTAGAGGTAGGCTATGGCTACACCTTC,CASSLEVGYGYTF
.,15,.,TRBJ2-7,TRBV4-1,TGCGCCAGCAGCCAAGATCGCGACAGATTCGGCGAGCAGTACTTC,CASSQDRDRFGEQYF
.,13,.,TRBJ1-1,TRBV11-3,TGTGCCAGCAGCTTACTAGGAGACAGCGAAGCTTTCTTT,CASSLLGDSEAFF
.,14,.,TRBJ1-1,TRBV7-9,TGTGCCAGCAGCTTAGCAAGTCAGGGTGCTGGAGCTTTCTTT,CASSLASQGAGAFF
.,13,.,TRBJ1-4,TRBV27,TGTGCCAGCAGTCGCGTCCACGGGGAAAAACTGTTTTTT,CASSRVHGEKLFF
few,12,.,TRBJ2-7,TRBV11-3,TGTGCCAGCAGCTACTGGGGGCGCGAGCAGTACTTC,CASSYWGREQYF
.,18,.,TRBJ1-1,TRBV21-1,TGTGCCAGCAGCAAATTTAGGTCCGGGGAGCCCATGAACACTGAAGCTTTCTTT,CASSKFRSGEPMNTEAFF
.,13,TRBD1,TRBJ2-7,TRBV14,TGTGCCAGCAGCCAAGCGCGAACAGGGGTGAGGTACTTC,CASSQARTGVRYF
.,14,.,TRBJ2-3,TRBV28,TGTGCCAGCAGTTTTCTGGCGGGCACAGATACGCAGTATTTT,CASSFLAGTDTQYF
.,15,.,TRBJ2-3,TRBV7-2,TGTGCCAGCAGCTCGAACAGGGTTACCACAGATACGCAGTATTTT,CASSSNRVTTDTQYF
once,14,.,TRBJ1-5,TRBV6-1,TGTGCCAGCAGTCCGGGAACGGCAGGACAGCCCCAGCATTTT,CASSPGTAGQPQHF
.,17,TRBD2,TRBJ2-2,TRBV5-1,TGCGCCAGCAGCTTGGCAAGAAGCGGGGGGCTAACCGGGGAGCTGTTTTTT,CASSLARSGGLTGELFF